Here is one T cell receptor beta chain with its context. Its antigen is still unknown. Repertoires were generated with immunoSEQ multiplex PCR, while TCRdb's copy carries only in-frame clones and drops some. The table has 2 million to 2.5 million clones, approximately 94% seen once. CD45RA-negative memory and CD45RA+ naive subsets were split from the CD4+ cells. This sample is drawn from a study of shared clonotypes between healthy human individuals. CDR3 length equals 11 residues. With 6 bases removed from V and 8 bases from J, the gap between germline ends came to 8 bases. The germline V gene has CDR1 MNHNS and CDR2 SASEGT. Study-level results: Relative to clonotypes present in all four donors, those not shared had lower generation probabilities.

This clonotype was sampled from a man in his late teens or twenties in good health. Some clones in this sample may be carry-over from other donors' samples. The chain links TRBV6-1 to TRBJ2-1; D call uncertain. The sequencing input was naive CD4+ T cells from PBMCs. The subset here: CD45RA+ positively selected. The CDR3 region has the DNA TGTGCCAGCAGCCAATTACATGAGCAGTTCTTC. Translating it yields CASSQLHEQFF.